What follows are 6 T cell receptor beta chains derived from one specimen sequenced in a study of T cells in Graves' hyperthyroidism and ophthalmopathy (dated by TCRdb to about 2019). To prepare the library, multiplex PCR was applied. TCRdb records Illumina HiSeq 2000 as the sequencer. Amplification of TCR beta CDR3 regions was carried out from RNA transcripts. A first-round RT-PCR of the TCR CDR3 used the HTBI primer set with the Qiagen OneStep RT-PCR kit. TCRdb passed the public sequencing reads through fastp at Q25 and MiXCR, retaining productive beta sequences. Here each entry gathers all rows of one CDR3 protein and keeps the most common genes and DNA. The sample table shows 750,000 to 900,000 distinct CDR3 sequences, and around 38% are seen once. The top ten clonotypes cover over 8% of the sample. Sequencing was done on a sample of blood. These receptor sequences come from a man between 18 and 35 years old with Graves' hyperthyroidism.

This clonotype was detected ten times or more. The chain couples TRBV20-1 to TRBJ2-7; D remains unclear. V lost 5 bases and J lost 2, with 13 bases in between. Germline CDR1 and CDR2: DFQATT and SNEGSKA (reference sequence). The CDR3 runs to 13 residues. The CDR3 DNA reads TGCAGTGCTCCCGTCGAGTCGGCCTACGAGCAGTACTTC. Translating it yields CSAPVESAYEQYF.

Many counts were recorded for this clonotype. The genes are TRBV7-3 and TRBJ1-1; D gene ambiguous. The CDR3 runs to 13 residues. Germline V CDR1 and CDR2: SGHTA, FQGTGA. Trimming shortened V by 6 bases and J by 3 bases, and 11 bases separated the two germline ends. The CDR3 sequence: CASSHTFHTEAFF. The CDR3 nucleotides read TGTGCCAGCAGTCATACGTTTCACACTGAAGCTTTCTTT.

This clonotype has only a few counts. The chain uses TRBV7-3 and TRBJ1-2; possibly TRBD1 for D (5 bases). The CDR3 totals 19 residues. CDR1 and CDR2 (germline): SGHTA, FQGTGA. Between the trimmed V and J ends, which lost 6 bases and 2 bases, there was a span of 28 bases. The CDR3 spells CASRFSESIKQTVNYGYTF. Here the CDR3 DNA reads TGTGCCAGCAGGTTCAGCGAATCAATAAAACAGACAGTAAACTATGGCTACACCTTC.

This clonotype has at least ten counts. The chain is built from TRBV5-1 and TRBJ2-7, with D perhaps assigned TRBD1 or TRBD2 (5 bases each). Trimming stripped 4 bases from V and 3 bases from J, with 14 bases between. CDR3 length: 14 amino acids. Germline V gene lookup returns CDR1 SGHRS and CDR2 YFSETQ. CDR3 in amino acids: CASSLGTVDYEQYF. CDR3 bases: TGCGCCAGCAGCCTCGGGACGGTAGACTACGAGCAGTACTTC.

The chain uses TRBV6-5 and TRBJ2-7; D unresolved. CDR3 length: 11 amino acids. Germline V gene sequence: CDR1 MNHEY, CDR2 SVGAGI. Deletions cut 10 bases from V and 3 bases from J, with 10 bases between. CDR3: CATGYGYEQYF. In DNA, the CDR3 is TGTGCCACCGGGTATGGCTACGAGCAGTACTTC.

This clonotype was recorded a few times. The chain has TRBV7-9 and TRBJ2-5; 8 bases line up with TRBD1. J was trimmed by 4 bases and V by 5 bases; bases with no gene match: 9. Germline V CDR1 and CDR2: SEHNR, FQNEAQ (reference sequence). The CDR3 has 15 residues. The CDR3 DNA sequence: TGTGCCAGCAGCCGGACAGGGCACGGGCGAGAGACCCAGTACTTC. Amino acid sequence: CASSRTGHGRETQYF.